This T cell receptor (beta chain) is from a study of early stage breast cancer tumors. This CDR3 comprises 12 residues. The ends were cut back, 5 bases at V and 10 bases at J, with 15 bases in the middle. Germline values: CDR1 SGHVS, CDR2 FQNEAQ. The method was immunoSEQ multiplex PCR; TCRdb's version includes in-frame clones alone and lacks a portion of them. The sample includes under 20,000 clones, around four fifths of them seen just once. This chain uses TRBV7-8 with TRBJ2-7, with D possibly TRBD2 on 6 matching bases. This receptor was taken from a person in their 70s with breast cancer. Source material: blood. CDR3 nucleotide sequence: TGTGCCAGCAGCCTCATGGGGGGAATCCAGTACTTC. This gives the protein CASSLMGGIQYF.